A selection of T cell receptor beta chains follows, all from one sample in a study of T cell responses to AZD1222 COVID-19 vaccine. TCRdb's copy holds only in-frame clones and misses some; the assay was immunoSEQ multiplex PCR. The sample has fewer than 150,000 clones, around 90% seen once. The source was peripheral blood, collected on day 0 of AZD1222 vaccination. Source of these receptors: an adult in good health. Both conserved end residues are part of each CDR3. D genes are given only for firm matches. The listing skips clone size in some rows; elsewhere it reads once, few, many or a size class.

cdr3_length clone_size j_call d_call v_call cdr3_aa cdr3_nt
14 . TRBJ1-5 . TRBV7-2 CASSLVSVDQPQHF TGTGCCAGCAGCTTAGTTAGTGTCGATCAGCCCCAGCATTTT
12 . TRBJ1-5 TRBD1 TRBV2 CASSTGTGGQHF TGTGCCAGCAGTACCGGGACAGGCGGCCAGCATTTT
15 . TRBJ2-3 . TRBV9 CASSVGVDYRDTQYF TGTGCCAGCAGCGTAGGTGTGGACTATCGAGATACGCAGTATTTT
14 . TRBJ2-7 . TRBV11-1 CASSPSGQFYEQYF TGTGCCAGCAGCCCAAGCGGACAGTTCTACGAGCAGTACTTC
14 . TRBJ2-3 . TRBV15 CATSRTGPTDTQYF TGTGCCACCAGCAGAACGGGGCCCACAGATACGCAGTATTTT
15 . TRBJ2-1 . TRBV5-1 CASSSSGSSYNEQFF TGCGCCAGCAGCTCGTCAGGGAGCTCCTACAATGAGCAGTTCTTC
15 . TRBJ2-1 . TRBV28 CASSLPQVDYNEQFF TGTGCCAGCAGTCTCCCCCAGGTGGATTACAATGAGCAGTTCTTC
15 . TRBJ2-3 . TRBV27 CASRQQVSFTDTQYF TGTGCCAGCAGACAACAAGTCTCCTTCACAGATACGCAGTATTTT
15 . TRBJ2-7 . TRBV4-3 CASSQDRRGRYEQYF TGCGCCAGCAGCCAAGATAGGAGGGGTCGGTACGAGCAGTACTTC
16 . TRBJ2-3 TRBD1 TRBV5-1 CASSLDRGYGTDTQYF TGCGCCAGCAGCTTGGACAGGGGGTATGGCACAGATACGCAGTATTTT
15 . TRBJ2-5 . TRBV5-1 CASSFAGRNQETQYF TGCGCCAGCAGCTTCGCGGGGCGGAACCAAGAGACCCAGTACTTC
13 . TRBJ2-7 TRBD1 TRBV11-2 CASKGQGLDEQYF TGTGCCAGCAAGGGACAGGGGCTGGACGAGCAGTACTTC
18 . TRBJ1-3 . TRBV11-2 CASSLIQGSPTSGNTIYF TGTGCCAGCAGCTTAATACAGGGCTCTCCCACCTCTGGAAACACCATATATTTT
11 once TRBJ1-2 . TRBV12-3/TRBV12-4 CASSSRIGYTF TGTGCCAGCAGTTCTAGGATTGGCTACACCTTC
14 . TRBJ2-5 . TRBV24-1 CATSGAEYQETQYF TGTGCCACCAGTGGAGCAGAGTACCAAGAGACCCAGTACTTC
16 . TRBJ2-7 . TRBV19 CASSRLATGSSYEQYF TGTGCCAGTAGTAGGTTAGCGACGGGTAGCTCCTACGAGCAGTACTTC
12 few TRBJ2-5 . TRBV29-1 CSVEAGQETQYF TGCAGCGTTGAAGCAGGTCAAGAGACCCAGTACTTC
13 . TRBJ2-7 . TRBV28 CASRHRAHYEQYF TGTGCCAGCAGACACAGGGCCCACTACGAGCAGTACTTC
17 . TRBJ2-2 TRBD1 TRBV7-6 CASSLAAPTGLAGELFF TGTGCCAGCAGCTTAGCGGCTCCGACAGGGTTGGCCGGGGAGCTGTTTTTT
14 once TRBJ2-7 . TRBV14 CASSQAQGAYEQYF TGTGCCAGCAGCCAAGCACAGGGCGCCTACGAGCAGTACTTC